This T cell receptor beta chain was recorded in a study of blood T cells in healthy people across ages. The CDR3 length is 11 residues. Germline loops: CDR1 SNHLY, CDR2 FYNNEI. Trimming shortened V by 8 bases and J by 4 bases, and 9 bases separated the two germline ends. Together with a sample-barcoded 5' primer, a J-beta primer mix was included in a second PCR lasting roughly 6 to 12 cycles. TCRdb re-called the 5' RACE reads with MiXCR, one entry per CDR3 protein. The sample has hundreds of thousands of distinct CDR3 sequences, roughly 60% seen once; the top ten hold 20% to 25%. The chain recombines TRBV2 with TRBJ2-7; D perhaps matches TRBD2 (5 bases). The sequence was obtained from a man aged 25 to 40 in good health. Sequencing was carried out using blood. The CDR3 sequence: CASFEGYEQYF. The CDR3 region has the DNA TGTGCCAGCTTTGAGGGATACGAGCAGTACTTC. The whole variable domain, filled in from reference TRBV2 and TRBJ2-7, reads EPEVTQTPSHQVTQMGQEVILRCVPISNHLYFYWYRQILGQKVEFLVSFYNNEISEKSEIFDDQFSVERPDGSNFTLKIRSTKLEDSAMYFCASFEGYEQYFGPGTRLTVT.